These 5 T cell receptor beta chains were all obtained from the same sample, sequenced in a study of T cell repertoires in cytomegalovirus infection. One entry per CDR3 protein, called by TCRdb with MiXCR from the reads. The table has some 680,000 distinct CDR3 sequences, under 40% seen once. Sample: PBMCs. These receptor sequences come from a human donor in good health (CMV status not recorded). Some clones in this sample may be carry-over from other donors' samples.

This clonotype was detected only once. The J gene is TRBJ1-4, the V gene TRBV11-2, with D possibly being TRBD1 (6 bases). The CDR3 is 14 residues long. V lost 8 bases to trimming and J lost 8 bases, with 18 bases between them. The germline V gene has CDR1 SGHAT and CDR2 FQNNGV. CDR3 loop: CASGGGGLREKLFF. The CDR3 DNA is TGTGCCAGCGGAGGAGGGGGGTTGAGAGAAAAACTGTTTTTT.

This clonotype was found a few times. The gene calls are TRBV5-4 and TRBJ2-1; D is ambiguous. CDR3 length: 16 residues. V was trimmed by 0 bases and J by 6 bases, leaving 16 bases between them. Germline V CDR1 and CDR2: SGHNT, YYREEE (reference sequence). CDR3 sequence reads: CASSLGGGARPNEQFF. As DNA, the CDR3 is TGTGCCAGCAGCTTGGGTGGCGGAGCCCGGCCCAATGAGCAGTTCTTC.

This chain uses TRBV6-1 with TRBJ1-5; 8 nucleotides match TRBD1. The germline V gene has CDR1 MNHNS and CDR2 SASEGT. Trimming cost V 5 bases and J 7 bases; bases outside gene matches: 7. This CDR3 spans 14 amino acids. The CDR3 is CASSPGQGGQPQHF. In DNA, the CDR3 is TGTGCCAGCAGTCCAGGACAGGGCGGGCAGCCCCAGCATTTT.

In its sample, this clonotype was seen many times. In DNA form, the CDR3 reads TGTGCCAGCAGCTTAGGAGGGTTCCCATTCACTGAAGCTTTCTTT. Amino acids: CASSLGGFPFTEAFF. The chain links TRBV7-8 to TRBJ1-1; D is ambiguous. CDR1 SGHVS and CDR2 FQNEAQ come from the germline V gene. CDR3 length: 15 amino acids. V gave up 1 base and J gave up 4 bases, with 13 bases separating them.

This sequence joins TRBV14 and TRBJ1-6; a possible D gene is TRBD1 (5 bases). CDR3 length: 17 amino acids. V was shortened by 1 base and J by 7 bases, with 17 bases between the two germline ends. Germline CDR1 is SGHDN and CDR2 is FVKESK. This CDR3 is CASSQVGGRLENSPLHF. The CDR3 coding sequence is TGTGCCAGCAGCCAAGTGGGGGGGAGGCTTGAGAATTCACCCCTCCACTTT. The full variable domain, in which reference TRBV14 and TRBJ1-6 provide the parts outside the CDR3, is EAGVTQFPSHSVIEKGQTVTLRCDPISGHDNLYWYRRVMGKEIKFLLHFVKESKQDESGMPNNRFLAERTGGTYSTLKVQPAELEDSGVYFCASSQVGGRLENSPLHFGNGTRLTVT.